The present T cell receptor beta chain was sequenced within a study of T-cell reconstitution after alpha-beta-depleted transplantation in children. The study, taken as a whole, reports: Expanded graft clones, several hundred of them, were reportedly the source of alpha-beta T cells about two months after transplant.

This clonotype was observed at least ten times. Antigen specificity is unknown. Unique molecular identifiers tagged the TCRbeta library. TCRdb passed the PCR reads through MiXCR, listing each CDR3 protein once. The sample yields approximately 31,000 distinct CDR3 sequences, 5% to 7% seen once. Germline V gene sequence: CDR1 SGDLS, CDR2 YYNGEE. The CDR3 is made up of 14 amino acids. V gave up 4 bases and J gave up 8 bases; unmatched junction bases: 6. Sample: peripheral blood, taken 60 days after TCRalphabeta/CD19-depleted stem cell transplant. This TCR derives from a child less than two years old who had a stem cell transplant for acute myeloid leukemia, so the T cells may come from the graft donor. The genes are TRBV9 and TRBJ2-1, with 10 bases identical to TRBD1. The CDR3 sequence: CASSIDRGRDEQFF. For the CDR3, the DNA is TGTGCCAGCAGCATAGACAGGGGGCGCGATGAGCAGTTCTTC.